This T cell receptor beta chain appears in the sequencing data of a study of Ad26.COV2.S vaccination and SARS-CoV-2 variants. Across the whole study: Participant was drawn from the COV1001 Ad26.COV2.S trial arm. Once, or twice with 56 days between doses, Ad26.COV2.S was given intramuscularly.

Profiling relied on immunoSEQ multiplex PCR, and the TCRdb table lists in-frame clones only, not all of them. The sample holds hundreds of thousands of clones; around 92% are singletons and the top ten take around 1.5%. A note on this clone: Antigen specificity is unknown.

Study-level findings and limits: With respect to non-spike TCR breadth, vaccine and placebo recipients were similar.

Stated treatment: approximately 18 received Ad26.COV2.S at low or high dose, single or two shots; several received placebo; per-sample allocation not given. The samples date from day 63 after the first vaccine or placebo injection. Wuhan-strain spike was delivered by a replication-incompetent Ad26 vector. The CDR3 length is 14 residues. Germline V gene data show CDR1 as GTSNPN and CDR2 as SVGIG (reference sequence). The V segment lost 5 bases and the J segment 4 bases; nucleotides outside the gene matches: 4. The input for sequencing was peripheral blood, taken in a trial of Ad26.COV2.S vaccine versus placebo. This chain joins TRBV30 and TRBJ2-5; 13 bases match TRBD2. The sequence was obtained from a person between 18 and 65 years old who received the Ad26.COV2.S COVID-19 vaccine or a placebo. This chain's CDR3 is CAWGLAGVRETQYF. DNA for the CDR3: TGTGCCTGGGGACTAGCGGGAGTTCGAGAGACCCAGTACTTC.